This is a list of T cell receptor beta chains from one sample in a study of CD8 T cells in ankylosing spondylitis. TCRdb re-called the 5' RACE reads with MiXCR, one entry per CDR3 protein. The sample has around 250,000 distinct CDR3 sequences, 9.5% to 12% seen once. Sequencing was performed on blood, either unsorted or a sorted T cell fraction (not recorded which). All receptors derive from a male donor with ankylosing spondylitis or in good health (not recorded which). The CDR3 runs from the conserved cysteine through the conserved F or W. The D gene is left open where the match is weak. Part of the rows lack a size; the others show once, few, many or a class for expanded clones.

j_gene: TRBJ2-7; abundance: few; v_gene: TRBV12-3/TRBV12-4; d_gene: -; CDR3aa: CASSPTRNEQYF; CDR3nt: TGTGCCAGCAGTCCCACCCGGAACGAGCAGTACTTC
j_gene: TRBJ2-7; abundance: -; v_gene: TRBV29-1; d_gene: -; CDR3aa: CSVEGGDGEQYF; CDR3nt: TGCAGCGTTGAAGGGGGCGACGGCGAGCAGTACTTC
j_gene: TRBJ1-1; abundance: few; v_gene: TRBV7-3; d_gene: TRBD1; CDR3aa: CASSLQGEREAFF; CDR3nt: TGTGCCAGCAGCTTACAGGGGGAGAGGGAAGCTTTCTTT
j_gene: TRBJ2-1; abundance: many; v_gene: TRBV15; d_gene: -; CDR3aa: CATSPLGDEQFF; CDR3nt: TGTGCCACCAGCCCGCTAGGGGATGAGCAGTTCTTC
j_gene: TRBJ2-5; abundance: -; v_gene: TRBV12-3/TRBV12-4; d_gene: -; CDR3aa: CASSFGARETQYF; CDR3nt: TGTGCCAGCAGTTTCGGAGCCAGGGAGACCCAGTACTTC
j_gene: TRBJ1-5; abundance: many; v_gene: TRBV12-3/TRBV12-4; d_gene: -; CDR3aa: CASSFQGTDQPQHF; CDR3nt: TGTGCCAGCAGTTTTCAGGGGACCGATCAGCCCCAGCATTTT
j_gene: TRBJ1-4; abundance: many; v_gene: TRBV5-1; d_gene: -; CDR3aa: CASSLGDPNEKLFF; CDR3nt: TGCGCCAGCAGCTTGGGGGATCCTAATGAAAAACTGTTTTTT
j_gene: TRBJ2-7; abundance: -; v_gene: TRBV5-1; d_gene: TRBD1; CDR3aa: CASSFLTGSGEQYF; CDR3nt: TGCGCCAGCAGCTTCCTGACAGGGTCGGGCGAGCAGTACTTC
j_gene: TRBJ1-5; abundance: many; v_gene: TRBV12-3/TRBV12-4; d_gene: -; CDR3aa: CAHLGHRRNQPQHF; CDR3nt: TGTGCCCATTTGGGACACCGAAGAAATCAGCCCCAGCATTTT
j_gene: TRBJ2-7; abundance: many; v_gene: TRBV20-1; d_gene: -; CDR3aa: CSADSVTGVYEQYF; CDR3nt: TGCAGTGCTGACTCCGTGACCGGGGTCTACGAGCAGTACTTC
j_gene: TRBJ2-7; abundance: many; v_gene: TRBV29-1; d_gene: TRBD1; CDR3aa: CSVELGQGVYEQYF; CDR3nt: TGCAGCGTTGAGTTAGGACAGGGGGTGTACGAGCAGTACTTC
j_gene: TRBJ1-4; abundance: -; v_gene: TRBV5-1; d_gene: TRBD1; CDR3aa: CASSPTGTGDEKLFF; CDR3nt: TGCGCCAGCAGCCCAACCGGGACAGGGGATGAAAAACTGTTTTTT
j_gene: TRBJ2-3; abundance: many; v_gene: TRBV6-5; d_gene: -; CDR3aa: CASSYVGEGTQYF; CDR3nt: TGTGCCAGCAGTTACGTAGGGGAAGGCACGCAGTATTTT
j_gene: TRBJ2-1; abundance: few; v_gene: TRBV29-1; d_gene: TRBD1; CDR3aa: CSTKTTGGWDEQFF; CDR3nt: TGCAGCACCAAGACGACAGGGGGCTGGGATGAGCAGTTCTTC
j_gene: TRBJ1-4; abundance: -; v_gene: TRBV6-5; d_gene: -; CDR3aa: CASSQLGANEKLFF; CDR3nt: TGTGCCAGCAGTCAGCTCGGGGCTAATGAAAAACTGTTTTTT
j_gene: TRBJ2-7; abundance: -; v_gene: TRBV12-3/TRBV12-4; d_gene: -; CDR3aa: CASSPAGGEQYF; CDR3nt: TGTGCCAGCTCGCCGGCTGGGGGCGAGCAGTACTTC
j_gene: TRBJ2-2; abundance: many; v_gene: TRBV20-1; d_gene: -; CDR3aa: CSASNSFTGELFF; CDR3nt: TGCAGTGCTAGTAACAGCTTCACCGGGGAGCTGTTTTTT
j_gene: TRBJ1-6; abundance: -; v_gene: TRBV5-1; d_gene: TRBD1; CDR3aa: CASSLWDRGNSPLHF; CDR3nt: TGCGCCAGCAGCCTCTGGGACAGGGGAAATTCACCCCTCCACTTT
j_gene: TRBJ2-2; abundance: many; v_gene: TRBV11-2; d_gene: -; CDR3aa: CASSPTQNTGELFF; CDR3nt: TGTGCCAGCAGCCCGACCCAGAACACCGGGGAGCTGTTTTTT
j_gene: TRBJ2-1; abundance: -; v_gene: TRBV6-1; d_gene: -; CDR3aa: CASIEGNNNEQFF; CDR3nt: TGTGCCAGCATTGAGGGGAATAACAATGAGCAGTTCTTC
j_gene: TRBJ1-1; abundance: once; v_gene: TRBV12-3/TRBV12-4; d_gene: -; CDR3aa: CASSFVVATEAFF; CDR3nt: TGTGCCAGCAGTTTTGTAGTGGCCACTGAAGCTTTCTTT
j_gene: TRBJ1-1; abundance: many; v_gene: TRBV5-1; d_gene: -; CDR3aa: CASSLGGDTEAFF; CDR3nt: TGCGCCAGCAGCTTGGGGGGTGACACTGAAGCTTTCTTT
j_gene: TRBJ2-1; abundance: many; v_gene: TRBV5-8; d_gene: -; CDR3aa: CASSLLDNEQFF; CDR3nt: TGTGCCAGCAGCTTGTTGGACAATGAGCAGTTCTTC
j_gene: TRBJ2-7; abundance: -; v_gene: TRBV6-2/TRBV6-3; d_gene: TRBD1; CDR3aa: CASSYSSSTDRVYLYEQYF; CDR3nt: TGTGCCAGCAGTTACTCTTCCTCCACAGACAGGGTGTACCTCTACGAGCAGTACTTC
j_gene: TRBJ1-5; abundance: many; v_gene: TRBV10-3; d_gene: -; CDR3aa: CAISETGYNGADQPQHF; CDR3nt: TGTGCCATCAGTGAGACAGGGTATAATGGTGCGGATCAGCCCCAGCATTTT
j_gene: TRBJ2-1; abundance: few; v_gene: TRBV3-1; d_gene: -; CDR3aa: CASSQDSGITYNEQFF; CDR3nt: TGTGCCAGCAGCCAAGACTCGGGGATAACCTACAATGAGCAGTTCTTC
j_gene: TRBJ2-7; abundance: -; v_gene: TRBV6-1; d_gene: TRBD2; CDR3aa: CASSVVLAGSYEQYF; CDR3nt: TGTGCCAGCAGTGTCGTACTAGCGGGTTCCTACGAGCAGTACTTC
j_gene: TRBJ1-2; abundance: many; v_gene: TRBV5-1; d_gene: TRBD1; CDR3aa: CASSSQLPGQNYGYTF; CDR3nt: TGCGCCAGCAGCAGTCAGTTACCGGGACAGAACTATGGCTACACCTTC
j_gene: TRBJ2-7; abundance: many; v_gene: TRBV7-3; d_gene: -; CDR3aa: CASSLETVTEQYF; CDR3nt: TGTGCCAGCAGCCTAGAGACAGTCACCGAGCAGTACTTC
j_gene: TRBJ1-1; abundance: many; v_gene: TRBV29-1; d_gene: TRBD1; CDR3aa: CSVEELQGAGAFF; CDR3nt: TGCAGCGTTGAAGAGTTACAGGGGGCTGGGGCTTTCTTT
j_gene: TRBJ2-5; abundance: many; v_gene: TRBV29-1; d_gene: -; CDR3aa: CSVQDLGETQYF; CDR3nt: TGCAGCGTTCAGGACTTGGGGGAGACCCAGTACTTC
j_gene: TRBJ2-1; abundance: -; v_gene: TRBV5-5; d_gene: TRBD1; CDR3aa: CASSWAGTGGGYNEQFF; CDR3nt: TGTGCCAGCAGCTGGGCCGGGACAGGGGGGGGGTACAATGAGCAGTTCTTC
j_gene: TRBJ2-5; abundance: many; v_gene: TRBV25-1; d_gene: -; CDR3aa: CASADGTQYF; CDR3nt: TGTGCCAGCGCTGATGGGACCCAGTACTTC
j_gene: TRBJ2-5; abundance: many; v_gene: TRBV5-5; d_gene: -; CDR3aa: CASSVIRAGETQYF; CDR3nt: TGTGCCAGCAGCGTTATTCGGGCGGGAGAGACCCAGTACTTC
j_gene: TRBJ1-4; abundance: few; v_gene: TRBV29-1; d_gene: -; CDR3aa: CSVTRPDGTEKLFF; CDR3nt: TGCAGCGTAACAAGGCCGGACGGGACAGAAAAACTGTTTTTT
j_gene: TRBJ2-7; abundance: many; v_gene: TRBV20-1; d_gene: TRBD2; CDR3aa: CSAKPGLAVYEQYF; CDR3nt: TGCAGTGCAAAACCGGGACTAGCGGTCTACGAGCAGTACTTC
j_gene: TRBJ2-3; abundance: -; v_gene: TRBV12-5; d_gene: TRBD2; CDR3aa: CVSGSQRGPSTDTQYF; CDR3nt: TGTGTTAGTGGTTCGCAGCGGGGGCCTAGCACAGATACGCAGTATTTT
j_gene: TRBJ2-1; abundance: few; v_gene: TRBV13; d_gene: TRBD2; CDR3aa: CASRWTSGDTLNEQFF; CDR3nt: TGTGCCAGCAGGTGGACTAGCGGGGATACCCTCAATGAGCAGTTCTTC
j_gene: TRBJ2-1; abundance: -; v_gene: TRBV7-3; d_gene: -; CDR3aa: CASSPRPAYNEQFF; CDR3nt: TGTGCCAGCAGCCCGAGACCAGCCTACAATGAGCAGTTCTTC
j_gene: TRBJ2-1; abundance: many; v_gene: TRBV7-3; d_gene: TRBD2; CDR3aa: CASSIRLAGDNEQFF; CDR3nt: TGTGCCAGCAGCATAAGACTAGCGGGAGACAATGAGCAGTTCTTC
j_gene: TRBJ2-2; abundance: few; v_gene: TRBV7-8; d_gene: -; CDR3aa: CASKPSRDTGELFF; CDR3nt: TGTGCCAGCAAACCTAGTCGGGACACCGGGGAGCTGTTTTTT
j_gene: TRBJ2-3; abundance: few; v_gene: TRBV7-9; d_gene: TRBD1; CDR3aa: CASSARQGLSDTQYF; CDR3nt: TGTGCCAGCAGCGCCCGACAGGGGTTGTCAGATACGCAGTATTTT
j_gene: TRBJ1-5; abundance: many; v_gene: TRBV20-1; d_gene: -; CDR3aa: CSALRRVEGNQPQHF; CDR3nt: TGCAGTGCACTGCGCCGGGTTGAGGGCAATCAGCCCCAGCATTTT
j_gene: TRBJ2-7; abundance: many; v_gene: TRBV11-2; d_gene: -; CDR3aa: CASSTGVPSYEQYF; CDR3nt: TGTGCCAGCAGCACCGGGGTACCCTCCTACGAGCAGTACTTC